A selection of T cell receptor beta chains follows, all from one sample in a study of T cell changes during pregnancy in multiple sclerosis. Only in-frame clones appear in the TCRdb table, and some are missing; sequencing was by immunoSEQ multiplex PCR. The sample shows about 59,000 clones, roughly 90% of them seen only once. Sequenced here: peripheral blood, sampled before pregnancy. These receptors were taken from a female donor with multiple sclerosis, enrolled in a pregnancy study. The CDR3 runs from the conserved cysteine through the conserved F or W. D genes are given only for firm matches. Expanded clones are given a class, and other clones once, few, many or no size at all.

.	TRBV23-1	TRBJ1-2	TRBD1	CASSHQPKPGTGNKKANYGYTF	TGCGCCAGCAGTCATCAGCCAAAGCCCGGGACAGGGAACAAGAAAGCAAACTATGGCTACACCTTC
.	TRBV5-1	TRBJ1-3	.	CASRVALSGNTIYF	TGCGCCAGCAGGGTGGCTCTCTCTGGAAACACCATATATTTT
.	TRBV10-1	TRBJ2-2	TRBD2	CASSGGSSGAKGTNTGELFF	TGCGCCAGCAGTGGGGGGAGTAGCGGGGCCAAAGGCACGAACACCGGGGAGCTGTTTTTT
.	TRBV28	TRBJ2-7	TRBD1	CASSSGTVSSYEQYF	TGTGCCAGCAGTTCCGGGACAGTCAGCTCCTACGAGCAGTACTTC
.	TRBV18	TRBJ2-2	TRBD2	CASSPRTSRAGELFF	TGTGCCAGCTCACCACGGACTAGCCGGGCCGGGGAGCTGTTTTTT
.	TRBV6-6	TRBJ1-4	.	CASSYSGAGGNEKLFF	TGTGCCAGCAGTTACTCGGGGGCGGGGGGGAATGAAAAACTGTTTTTT
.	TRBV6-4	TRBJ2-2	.	CASSGALNTGELFF	TGTGCCAGCAGTGGGGCTTTGAACACCGGGGAGCTGTTTTTT
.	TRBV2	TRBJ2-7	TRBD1	CASTVEQGAHEQYF	TGTGCCAGCACGGTCGAACAGGGGGCCCACGAGCAGTACTTC
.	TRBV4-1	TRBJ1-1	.	CASSQDYGSRVTTNTEAFF	TGCGCCAGCAGCCAAGATTACGGTAGTCGGGTAACAACTAACACTGAAGCTTTCTTT
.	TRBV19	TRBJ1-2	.	CASTRTGNYGYTF	TGTGCCAGTACCCGGACGGGGAACTATGGCTACACCTTC
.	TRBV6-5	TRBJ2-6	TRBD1	CASRTGLGANVLTF	TGTGCCAGCAGGACAGGGCTTGGGGCCAACGTCCTGACTTTC
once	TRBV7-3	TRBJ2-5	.	CASSLLGRTVGGQETQYF	TGTGCCAGCAGCTTACTGGGGAGGACTGTGGGGGGCCAAGAGACCCAGTACTTC
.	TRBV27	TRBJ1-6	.	CASRGTRGGNSPLHF	TGTGCCAGCAGGGGGACTAGGGGTGGGAATTCACCCCTCCACTTT
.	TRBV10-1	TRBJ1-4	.	CASSLNRSSPIPGGRLKLFF	TGCGCCAGCAGTCTAAATAGGTCGTCCCCTATCCCCGGAGGACGCCTTAAACTGTTTTTT
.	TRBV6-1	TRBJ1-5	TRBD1	CASGGTGNVNQPQHF	TGTGCCAGCGGAGGGACAGGGAACGTCAATCAGCCCCAGCATTTT
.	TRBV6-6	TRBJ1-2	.	CASSSGEGGYTF	TGTGCCAGCAGTTCAGGGGAAGGTGGCTACACCTTC
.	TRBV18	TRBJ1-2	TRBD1	CASSPPGTGDYGYTF	TGTGCCAGCTCACCACCCGGGACAGGGGACTATGGCTACACCTTC
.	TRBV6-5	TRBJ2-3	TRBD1	CASSLEPLGTGTQYF	TGTGCCAGCAGTTTAGAGCCACTAGGGACAGGGACGCAGTATTTT
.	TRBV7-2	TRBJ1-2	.	CASSLALRVNYGYTF	TGTGCCAGCAGCTTAGCGCTCAGGGTGAACTATGGCTACACCTTC
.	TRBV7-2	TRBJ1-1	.	CASSLRTAGRTNTEAFF	TGTGCCAGCAGCTTAAGAACCGCCGGTCGGACAAACACTGAAGCTTTCTTT
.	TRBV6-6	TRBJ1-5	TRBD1	CASSILGTGIGQPQHF	TGTGCCAGCAGCATACTAGGGACAGGGATCGGGCAGCCCCAGCATTTT
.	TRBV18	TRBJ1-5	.	CASSPGGGDQPQHF	TGTGCCAGCTCCCCCGGGGGGGGCGATCAGCCCCAGCATTTT
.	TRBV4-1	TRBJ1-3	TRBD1	CASSPGQGWSGNTIYF	TGCGCCAGCAGCCCGGGACAGGGATGGTCTGGAAACACCATATATTTT
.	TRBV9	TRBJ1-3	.	CASNAGVGNTIYF	TGTGCCAGCAACGCCGGGGTGGGAAACACCATATATTTT
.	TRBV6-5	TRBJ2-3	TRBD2	CASSSTSGDTDTQYF	TGTGCCAGCAGCTCGACTAGCGGGGACACAGATACGCAGTATTTT
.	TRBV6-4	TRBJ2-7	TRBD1	CASLGTGRFYYEQYF	TGTGCCAGCCTAGGGACAGGGAGGTTTTATTACGAGCAGTACTTC
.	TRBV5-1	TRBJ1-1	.	CASNIGGNLNTEAFF	TGCGCCAGCAACATCGGAGGCAACCTGAACACTGAAGCTTTCTTT
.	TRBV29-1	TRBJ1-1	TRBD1	CSVRDRLNLATEAFF	TGCAGCGTCCGGGACAGGTTGAATCTGGCCACTGAAGCTTTCTTT
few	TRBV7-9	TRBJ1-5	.	CASSLAGADSNQPQHF	TGTGCCAGCAGCTTAGCGGGTGCGGATAGCAATCAGCCCCAGCATTTT
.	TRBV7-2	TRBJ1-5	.	CASSLEGDQPQHF	TGTGCCAGCAGCTTAGAGGGGGATCAGCCCCAGCATTTT
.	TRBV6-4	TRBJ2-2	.	CASSDRGRDTGELFF	TGTGCCAGCAGTGACAGGGGAAGAGACACCGGGGAGCTGTTTTTT
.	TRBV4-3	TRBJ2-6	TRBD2	CASSHGGEGFSGANVLTF	TGCGCCAGCAGCCATGGGGGGGAAGGCTTCTCTGGGGCCAACGTCCTGACTTTC
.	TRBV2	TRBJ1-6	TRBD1	CASSEGRGQNSPLHF	TGTGCCAGTAGTGAGGGCAGGGGGCAAAATTCACCCCTCCACTTT
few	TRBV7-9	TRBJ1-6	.	CASTSKTGNSPLHF	TGTGCCAGCACCTCTAAGACGGGGAATTCACCCCTCCACTTT
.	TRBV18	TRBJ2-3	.	CASSPGLAFGTDTQYF	TGTGCCAGCTCACCGGGACTCGCCTTCGGCACAGATACGCAGTATTTT
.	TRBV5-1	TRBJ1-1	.	CASSLAWGSPIMNTEAFF	TGCGCCAGCAGCTTGGCCTGGGGCTCCCCTATTATGAACACTGAAGCTTTCTTT
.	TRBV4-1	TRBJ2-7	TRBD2	CASSQVDSGGAQSEQYF	TGCGCCAGCAGCCAAGTTGATAGCGGGGGGGCCCAAAGCGAGCAGTACTTC
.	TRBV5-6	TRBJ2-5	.	CASSLATGEFFQETQYF	TGTGCCAGCAGCTTGGCGACAGGCGAGTTTTTCCAAGAGACCCAGTACTTC
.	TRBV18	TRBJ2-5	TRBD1	CASSPGQWETQYF	TGTGCCAGCTCCCCGGGACAGTGGGAGACCCAGTACTTC
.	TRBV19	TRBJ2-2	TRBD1	CASSILGQGTGELFF	TGTGCCAGTAGTATATTGGGACAGGGTACCGGGGAGCTGTTTTTT
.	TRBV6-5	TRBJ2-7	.	CASSYFGSSYEQYF	TGTGCCAGCAGTTATTTCGGGAGCTCCTACGAGCAGTACTTC
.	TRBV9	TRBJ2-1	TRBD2	CASSRIAGDYNEQFF	TGTGCCAGCAGCCGAATAGCGGGGGACTACAATGAGCAGTTCTTC